The text below deals with one T cell receptor beta chain. Vbeta (60) and Jbeta (13) primers were used in the PCR. Assay used: immunoSEQ multiplex PCR; TCRdb lists only in-frame clones, some missing. This sample has under 150,000 clones, with approximately 82% found just once. This sample was taken from a study of cytomegalovirus exposure and HLA in healthy donors. In the study overall: Membership in the Caucasian-associated ancestry cluster was found for about four fifths of roughly 400 genotyped donors.

Likely unrecorded immune exposures existed in these nominally healthy donors. Germline CDR1 is SGHAT and CDR2 is FQNNGV. Unmatched junction bases numbered 8, after V lost 3 bases and J lost 5 bases. CDR3 length: 15 amino acids. V is TRBV11-2 and J is TRBJ1-1, with 8 bases aligning to TRBD1. The TCR sequence derives from a man younger than 45 in good health and CMV-seropositive. The material sequenced was PBMCs. The CDR3 nucleotides are TGTGCCAGCAGCTTTAACCCTCGACAGGGGACTGAAGCTTTCTTT. Protein sequence: CASSFNPRQGTEAFF.